Listed here is a single TCR beta chain. Per the original data handling: Using reference gene primer amplification, nucleated cell counts were estimated. The protocol was immunoSEQ multiplex PCR, while the TCRdb copy is restricted to in-frame clones and leaves out a portion. V and J calls and clone size are given by that table; D and trimming were obtained from the DNA. The data show 97,000 or so clones, with more than 90% seen just once and 4.2% held by the top ten. The data stem from a study of blood T cell repertoires in COVID-19. The germline V and J ends were trimmed by 5 bases and 2 bases, with 11 bases remaining between them. The germline gives CDR1 MGHRA, CDR2 YSYEKL. The CDR3 consists of 14 residues.

V is TRBV4-1 and J is TRBJ2-3; the D is unclear. Sequencing was done on a sample of peripheral blood. This TCR derives from a man between 18 and 35 years old with acute or convalescent COVID-19. The CDR3 DNA reads as TGCGCCAGCAGCGGCGGTTACGACACAGATACGCAGTATTTT. Translating it yields CASSGGYDTDTQYF.